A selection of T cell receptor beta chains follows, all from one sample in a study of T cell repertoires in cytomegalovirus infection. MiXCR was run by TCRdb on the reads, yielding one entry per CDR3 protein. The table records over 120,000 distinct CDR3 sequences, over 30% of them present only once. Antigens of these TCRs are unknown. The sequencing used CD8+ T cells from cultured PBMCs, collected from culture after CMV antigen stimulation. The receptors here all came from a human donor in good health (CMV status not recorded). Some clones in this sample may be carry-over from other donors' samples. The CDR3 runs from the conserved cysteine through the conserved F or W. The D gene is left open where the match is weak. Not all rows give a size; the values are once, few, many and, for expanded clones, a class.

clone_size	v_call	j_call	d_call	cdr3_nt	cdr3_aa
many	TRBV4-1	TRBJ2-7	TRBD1	TGCGCCAGCAGCCAAGCGGACAGGCCGACCTACGAGCAGTACTTC	CASSQADRPTYEQYF
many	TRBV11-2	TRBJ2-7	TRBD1	TGTGCCAGCAGCCCGGGACAGGGGGCCTACGAGCAGTACTTC	CASSPGQGAYEQYF
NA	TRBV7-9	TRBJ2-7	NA	TGTGCCAGCAGCCCATCTAGTAGCTCCTACGAGCAGTACTTC	CASSPSSSSYEQYF
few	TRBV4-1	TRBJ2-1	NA	TGCGCCAGCAGCCAATCGTCCGCAGGGGCCTACAATGAGCAGTTCTTC	CASSQSSAGAYNEQFF
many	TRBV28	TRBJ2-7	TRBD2	TGTGCCAGCAGTCCTCTACTAGCGGGGGACCCCTCCTACGAGCAGTACTTC	CASSPLLAGDPSYEQYF
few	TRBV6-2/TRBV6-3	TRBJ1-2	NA	TGTGCCAGCAATTTGGACGGAGCTAACTATGGCTACACCTTC	CASNLDGANYGYTF
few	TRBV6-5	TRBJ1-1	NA	TGTGCCAGCAGTTACTCGGCCGGCCTGGGTACTGAAGCTTTCTTT	CASSYSAGLGTEAFF
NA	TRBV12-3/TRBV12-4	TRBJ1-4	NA	TGTGCCTGCAGTCCAACAGGCGGAGGTGAAAAACTGTTTTTT	CACSPTGGGEKLFF
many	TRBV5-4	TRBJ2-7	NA	TGTGCCAGCGGGTCGGGGGTTTTTGACGAGCAGTACTTC	CASGSGVFDEQYF
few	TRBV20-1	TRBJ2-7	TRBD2	TGCAGTGCTAGGGCTCTCTCGGGGACTAGCGGGGGGCTCTCCTACGAGCAGTACTTC	CSARALSGTSGGLSYEQYF
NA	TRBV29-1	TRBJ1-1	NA	TGCAGCGTCCGTGGTGGGGGAGGAATGGTGGAAGCTTTCTTT	CSVRGGGGMVEAFF
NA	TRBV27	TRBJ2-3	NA	TGTGCCAGCAGTCCGGGAATGGGCACAGATACGCAGTATTTT	CASSPGMGTDTQYF
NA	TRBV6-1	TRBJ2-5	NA	TGTGCCAGCAGTGAGGGCGGGTACCAAGAGACCCAGTACTTC	CASSEGGYQETQYF
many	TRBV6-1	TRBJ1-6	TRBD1	TGTGCCAGCAACCCGACAGGGGGTAATTCACCCCTCCACTTT	CASNPTGGNSPLHF
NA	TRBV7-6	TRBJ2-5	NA	TGTGCCAGCAGCTTAGCGATGGGGGACCAAGAGACCCAGTACTTC	CASSLAMGDQETQYF
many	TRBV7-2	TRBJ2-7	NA	TGTGCCAGCAGCCTCCGGGACTCGGACCACGAGCAGTACTTC	CASSLRDSDHEQYF
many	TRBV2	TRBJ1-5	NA	TGTGCCAGCAGTGAAGAGGAGGTTAGCAATCAGCCCCAGCATTTT	CASSEEEVSNQPQHF
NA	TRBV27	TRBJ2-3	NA	TGTGCCAGCAGTTTCCTTTTAACAGGGTTTGGCACAGATACGCAGTATTTT	CASSFLLTGFGTDTQYF
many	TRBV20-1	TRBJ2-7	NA	TGCAGTGCTGCCAGGGACACCTCCTCCTACGAGCAGTACTTC	CSAARDTSSYEQYF
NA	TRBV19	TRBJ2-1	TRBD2	TGTGCCAGTAGTATGGCTAGCGGGGCTTACAATGAGCAGTTCTTC	CASSMASGAYNEQFF
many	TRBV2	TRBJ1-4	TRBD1	TGTGCCAGCAGTGAAGGGGACAGGGAGAATGAAAAACTGTTTTTT	CASSEGDRENEKLFF
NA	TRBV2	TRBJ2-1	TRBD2	TGTGCCAGCAGTGAACCGGGGGGGACTGAGCAGTTCTTC	CASSEPGGTEQFF
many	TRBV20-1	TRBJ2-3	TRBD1	TGCAGTGTGACAGGGGCCGTAGACACAGATACGCAGTATTTT	CSVTGAVDTDTQYF